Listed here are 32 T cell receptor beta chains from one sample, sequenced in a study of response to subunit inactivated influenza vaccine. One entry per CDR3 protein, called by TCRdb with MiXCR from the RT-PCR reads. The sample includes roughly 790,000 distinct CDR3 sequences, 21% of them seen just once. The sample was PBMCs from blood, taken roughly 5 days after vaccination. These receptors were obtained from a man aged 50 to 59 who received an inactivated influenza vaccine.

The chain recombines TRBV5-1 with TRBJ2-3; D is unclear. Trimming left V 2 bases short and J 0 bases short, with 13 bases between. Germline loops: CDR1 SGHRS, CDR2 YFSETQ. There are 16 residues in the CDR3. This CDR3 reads CASSFLSPTSTDTQYF. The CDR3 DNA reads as TGCGCCAGCAGCTTCCTCTCTCCGACTAGCACAGATACGCAGTATTTT.

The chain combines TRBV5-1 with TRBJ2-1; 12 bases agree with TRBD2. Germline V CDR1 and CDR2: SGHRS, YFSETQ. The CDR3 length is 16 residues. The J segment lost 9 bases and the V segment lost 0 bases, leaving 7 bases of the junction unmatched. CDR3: CASSLGLAGGPIEQFF. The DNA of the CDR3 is TGCGCCAGCAGCTTGGGCCTAGCGGGAGGGCCTATTGAGCAGTTCTTC.

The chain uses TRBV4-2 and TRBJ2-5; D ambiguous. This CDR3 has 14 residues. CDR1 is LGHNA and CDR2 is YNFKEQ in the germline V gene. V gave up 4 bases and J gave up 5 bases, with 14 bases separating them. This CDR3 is CASSPGRKVETQYF. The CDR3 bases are TGTGCCAGCAGCCCCGGACGAAAAGTGGAGACCCAGTACTTC.

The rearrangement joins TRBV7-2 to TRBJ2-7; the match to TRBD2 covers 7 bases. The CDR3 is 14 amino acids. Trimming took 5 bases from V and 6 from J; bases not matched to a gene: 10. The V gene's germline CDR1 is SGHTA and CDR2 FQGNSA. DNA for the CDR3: TGTGCCAGCAGCCCTGGACTAGAGTACTCCGAGCAGTACTTC. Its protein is CASSPGLEYSEQYF.

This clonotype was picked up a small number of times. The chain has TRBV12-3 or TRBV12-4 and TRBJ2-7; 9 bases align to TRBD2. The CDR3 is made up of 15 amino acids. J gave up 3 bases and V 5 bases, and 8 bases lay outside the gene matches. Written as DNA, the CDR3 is TGTGCCAGCAGTACTGGGGGACTAGCTAACTACGAGCAGTACTTC. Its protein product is CASSTGGLANYEQYF.

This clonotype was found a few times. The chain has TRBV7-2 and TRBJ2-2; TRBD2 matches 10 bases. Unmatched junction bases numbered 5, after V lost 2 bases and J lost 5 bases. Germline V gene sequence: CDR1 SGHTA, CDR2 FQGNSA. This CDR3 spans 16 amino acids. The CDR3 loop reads CASSLSSGSETGELFF. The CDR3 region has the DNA TGTGCCAGCAGCTTATCTAGCGGGAGCGAAACCGGGGAGCTGTTTTTT.

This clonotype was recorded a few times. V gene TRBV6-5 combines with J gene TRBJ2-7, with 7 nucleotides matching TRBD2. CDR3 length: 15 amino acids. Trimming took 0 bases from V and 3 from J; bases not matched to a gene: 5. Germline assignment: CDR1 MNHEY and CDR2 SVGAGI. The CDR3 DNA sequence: TGTGCCAGCAGTTACTCGGGCGGGAGTAACTACGAGCAGTACTTC. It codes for CASSYSGGSNYEQYF.

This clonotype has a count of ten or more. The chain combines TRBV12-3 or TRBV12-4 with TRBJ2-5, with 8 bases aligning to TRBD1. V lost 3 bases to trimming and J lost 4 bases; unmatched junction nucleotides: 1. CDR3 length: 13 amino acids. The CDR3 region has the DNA TGTGCCAGCAGTTTCAGGGGGCGAGAGACCCAGTACTTC. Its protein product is CASSFRGRETQYF.

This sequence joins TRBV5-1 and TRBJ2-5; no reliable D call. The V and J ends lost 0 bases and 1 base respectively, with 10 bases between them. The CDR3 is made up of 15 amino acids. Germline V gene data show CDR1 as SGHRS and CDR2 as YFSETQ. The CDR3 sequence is CASSLGQIRQETQYF. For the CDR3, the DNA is TGCGCCAGCAGCTTGGGGCAGATCCGCCAAGAGACCCAGTACTTC.

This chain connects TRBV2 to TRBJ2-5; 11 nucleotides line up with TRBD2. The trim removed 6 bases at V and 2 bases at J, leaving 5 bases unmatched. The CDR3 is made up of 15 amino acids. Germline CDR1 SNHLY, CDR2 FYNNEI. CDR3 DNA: TGTGCCAGCAGGGTGACTAGCGGGATTCAAGAGACCCAGTACTTC. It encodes CASRVTSGIQETQYF.

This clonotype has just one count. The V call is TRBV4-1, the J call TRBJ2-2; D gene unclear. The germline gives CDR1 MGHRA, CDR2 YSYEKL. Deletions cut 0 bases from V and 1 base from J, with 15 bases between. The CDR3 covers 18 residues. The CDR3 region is CASSQDRRPTQNTGELFF. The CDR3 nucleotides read TGCGCCAGCAGCCAAGATCGACGCCCGACCCAGAACACCGGGGAGCTGTTTTTT.

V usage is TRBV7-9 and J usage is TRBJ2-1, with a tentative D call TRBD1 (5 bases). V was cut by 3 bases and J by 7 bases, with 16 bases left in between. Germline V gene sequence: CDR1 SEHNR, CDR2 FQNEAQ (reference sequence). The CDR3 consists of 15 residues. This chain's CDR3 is CASSFWTFFQNEQFF. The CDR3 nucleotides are TGTGCCAGCAGCTTTTGGACATTCTTTCAGAATGAGCAGTTCTTC.

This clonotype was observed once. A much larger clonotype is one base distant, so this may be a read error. This CDR3 is CASSFEGLGNEQFF. CDR3 bases: TGTGCCAGCAGCTTTGAAGGCTTGGGGAATGAGCAGTTCTTC. The chain has TRBV5-5 and TRBJ2-1, with unresolved D. The germline gives CDR1 SGHKS, CDR2 YYEKEE (reference sequence). This CDR3 comprises 14 residues. V was pared by 2 bases and J by 7 bases, with 13 bases between.

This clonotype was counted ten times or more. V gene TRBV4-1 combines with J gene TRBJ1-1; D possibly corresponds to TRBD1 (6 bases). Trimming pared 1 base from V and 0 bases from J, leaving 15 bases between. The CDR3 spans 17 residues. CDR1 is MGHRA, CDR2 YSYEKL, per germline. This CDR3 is CASSQVGGGHLNTEAFF. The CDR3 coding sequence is TGCGCCAGCAGCCAAGTAGGGGGGGGACACCTGAACACTGAAGCTTTCTTT.

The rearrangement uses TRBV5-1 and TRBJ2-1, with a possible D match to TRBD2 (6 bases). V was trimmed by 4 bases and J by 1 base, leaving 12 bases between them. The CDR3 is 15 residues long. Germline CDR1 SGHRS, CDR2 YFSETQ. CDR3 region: CASSSWGDSYNEQFF. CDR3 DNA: TGCGCCAGCAGCAGCTGGGGGGATTCCTACAATGAGCAGTTCTTC. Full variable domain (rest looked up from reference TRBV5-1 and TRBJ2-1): KAGVTQTPRYLIKTRGQQVTLSCSPISGHRSVSWYQQTPGQGLQFLFEYFSETQRNKGNFPGRFSGRQFSNSRSEMNVSTLELGDSALYLCASSSWGDSYNEQFFGPGTRLTVL.

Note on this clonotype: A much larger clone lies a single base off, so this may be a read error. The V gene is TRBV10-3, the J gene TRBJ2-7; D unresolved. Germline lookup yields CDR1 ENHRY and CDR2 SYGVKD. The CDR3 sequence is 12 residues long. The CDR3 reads CAISGNSYKQYF. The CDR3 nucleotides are TGTGCCATCAGTGGTAACAGCTACAAGCAGTACTTC.

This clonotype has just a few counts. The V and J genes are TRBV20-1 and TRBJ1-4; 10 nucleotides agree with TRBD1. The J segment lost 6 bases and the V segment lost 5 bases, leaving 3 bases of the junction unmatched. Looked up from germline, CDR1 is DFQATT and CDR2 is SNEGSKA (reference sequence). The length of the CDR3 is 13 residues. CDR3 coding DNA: TGCAGTGCTTCCGGGACAGGGGATGAAAAACTGTTTTTT. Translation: CSASGTGDEKLFF.

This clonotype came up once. The CDR3 sequence: CASSAGGRGELFF. The CDR3 coding sequence is TGTGCCAGCAGCGCGGGCGGGAGAGGGGAGCTGTTTTTT. V and J are TRBV7-9 and TRBJ2-2; 7 bases line up with TRBD2. CDR3 length: 13 amino acids. V lost 5 bases, J lost 8 bases, and 5 bases stayed unmatched. The germline gives CDR1 SEHNR, CDR2 FQNEAQ (reference sequence).

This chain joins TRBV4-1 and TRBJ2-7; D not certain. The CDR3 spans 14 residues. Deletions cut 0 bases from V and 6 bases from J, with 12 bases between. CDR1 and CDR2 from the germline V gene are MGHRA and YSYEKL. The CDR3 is CASSQDPATREQYF. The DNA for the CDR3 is TGCGCCAGCAGCCAAGATCCCGCGACACGCGAGCAGTACTTC.

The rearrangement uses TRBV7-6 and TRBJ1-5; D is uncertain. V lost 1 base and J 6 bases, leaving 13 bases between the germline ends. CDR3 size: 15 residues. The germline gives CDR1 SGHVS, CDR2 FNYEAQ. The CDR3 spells CASSLGSGLGQPQHF. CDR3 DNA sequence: TGTGCCAGCAGCTTAGGCTCGGGGTTGGGTCAGCCCCAGCATTTT.

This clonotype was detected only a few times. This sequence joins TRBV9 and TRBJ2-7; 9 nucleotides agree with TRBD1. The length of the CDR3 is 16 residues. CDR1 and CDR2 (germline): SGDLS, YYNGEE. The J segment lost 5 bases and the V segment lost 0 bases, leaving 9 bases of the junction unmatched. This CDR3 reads CASSVDVGQGTDEQYF. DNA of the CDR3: TGTGCCAGCAGCGTAGACGTCGGACAGGGGACCGACGAGCAGTACTTC.

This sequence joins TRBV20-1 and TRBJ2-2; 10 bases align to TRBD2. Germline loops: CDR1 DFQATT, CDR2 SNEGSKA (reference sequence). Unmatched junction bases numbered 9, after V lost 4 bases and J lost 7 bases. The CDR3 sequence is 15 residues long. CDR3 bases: TGCAGTGCTAATCGAGCGGGGGGGCGTTTCGGGGAGCTGTTTTTT. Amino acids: CSANRAGGRFGELFF.

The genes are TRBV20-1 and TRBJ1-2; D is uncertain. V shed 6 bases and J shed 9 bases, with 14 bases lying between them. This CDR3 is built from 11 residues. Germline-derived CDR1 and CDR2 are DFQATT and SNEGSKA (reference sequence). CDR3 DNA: TGCAGTGCCATCCGGGGTCGGAGCTACACCTTC. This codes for CSAIRGRSYTF.

In nucleotides, the CDR3 is TGCAGTGCCCCGTGGCGGAGCTCCTACGAGCAGTACTTC. Its protein is CSAPWRSSYEQYF. The V gene is TRBV20-1, the J gene TRBJ2-7; D unresolved. CDR1 and CDR2 (germline): DFQATT, SNEGSKA (reference sequence). V was trimmed by 6 bases and J by 0 bases, leaving 12 bases between them. This CDR3 comprises 13 residues.

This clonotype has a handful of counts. The CDR3 spells CASSSGYSYNEQFF. The CDR3 nucleotides are TGTGCCAGCAGCAGCGGTTACTCCTACAATGAGCAGTTCTTC. This rearrangement joins TRBV6-1 to TRBJ2-1, with a possible D match to TRBD2 (5 bases). The germline V and J ends were trimmed by 6 bases and 0 bases, with 9 bases remaining between them. The CDR3 runs to 14 residues. Germline V CDR1 and CDR2: MNHNS, SASEGT.

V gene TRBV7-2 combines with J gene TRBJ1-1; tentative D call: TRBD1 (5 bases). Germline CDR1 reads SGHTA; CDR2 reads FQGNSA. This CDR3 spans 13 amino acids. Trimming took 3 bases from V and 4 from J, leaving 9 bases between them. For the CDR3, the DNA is TGTGCCAGCAGCTTCGGGACCTTCACTGAAGCTTTCTTT. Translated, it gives CASSFGTFTEAFF. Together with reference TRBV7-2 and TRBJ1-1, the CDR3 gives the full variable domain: GAGVSQSPSNKVTEKGKDVELRCDPISGHTALYWYRQSLGQGLEFLIYFQGNSAPDKSGLPSDRFSAERTGGSVSTLTIQRTQQEDSAVYLCASSFGTFTEAFFGQGTRLTVV.

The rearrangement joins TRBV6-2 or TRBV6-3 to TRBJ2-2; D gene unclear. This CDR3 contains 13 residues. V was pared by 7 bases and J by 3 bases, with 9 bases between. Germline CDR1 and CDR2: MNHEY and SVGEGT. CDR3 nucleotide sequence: TGTGCCAGCAATGTGGCCGACACCGGGGAGCTGTTTTTT. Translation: CASNVADTGELFF.

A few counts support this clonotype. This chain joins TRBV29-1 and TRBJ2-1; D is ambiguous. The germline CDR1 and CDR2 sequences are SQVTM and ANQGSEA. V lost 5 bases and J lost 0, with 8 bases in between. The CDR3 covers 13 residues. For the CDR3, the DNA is TGCAGCGTTCGGGTTAGCTCCTACAATGAGCAGTTCTTC. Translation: CSVRVSSYNEQFF.

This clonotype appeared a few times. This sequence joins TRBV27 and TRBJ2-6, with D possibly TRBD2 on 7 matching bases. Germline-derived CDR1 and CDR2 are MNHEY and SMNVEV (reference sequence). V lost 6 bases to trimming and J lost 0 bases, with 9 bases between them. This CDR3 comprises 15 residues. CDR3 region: CASRGGDSGANVLTF. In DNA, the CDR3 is TGTGCCAGCAGAGGGGGGGACTCTGGGGCCAACGTCCTGACTTTC. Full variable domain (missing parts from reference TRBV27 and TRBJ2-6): EAQVTQNPRYLITVTGKKLTVTCSQNMNHEYMSWYRQDPGLGLRQIYYSMNVEVTDKGDVPEGYKVSRKEKRNFPLILESPSPNQTSLYFCASRGGDSGANVLTFGAGSRLTVL.

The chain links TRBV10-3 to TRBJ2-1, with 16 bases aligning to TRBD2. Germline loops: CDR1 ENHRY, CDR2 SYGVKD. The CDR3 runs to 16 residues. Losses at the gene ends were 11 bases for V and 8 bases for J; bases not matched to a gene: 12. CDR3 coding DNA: TGTGCCTCAACCGGGACTAGCGGGAGGGTCTCTGATGAGCAGTTCTTC. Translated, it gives CASTGTSGRVSDEQFF.

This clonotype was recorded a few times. CDR3 DNA sequence: TGTGCCAGCAGTGAAGCGGACGGTAACTATGGCTACACCTTC. Translated: CASSEADGNYGYTF. The chain employs TRBV2 and TRBJ1-2, with D unresolved. The CDR3 has 14 amino acids. Per germline, CDR1 SNHLY and CDR2 FYNNEI. Trimming took off 0 bases at V and 1 base at J, with 6 bases between the two ends.

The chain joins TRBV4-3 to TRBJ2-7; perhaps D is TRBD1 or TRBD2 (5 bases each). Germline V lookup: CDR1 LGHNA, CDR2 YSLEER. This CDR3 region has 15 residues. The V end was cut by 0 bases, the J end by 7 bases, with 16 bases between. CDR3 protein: CASSQEWGSGQEQYF. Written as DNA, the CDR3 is TGCGCCAGCAGCCAAGAATGGGGGTCGGGGCAAGAGCAGTACTTC.